The rows below give T cell receptor beta chains drawn from one sample of a study of cytomegalovirus exposure and HLA in healthy donors. Produced via immunoSEQ multiplex PCR; TCRdb's table is partial and in-frame only. The table records approximately 150,000 clones, 75% to 90% of them present only once. Specimen: PBMCs. These receptors were taken from a man aged 30-40 years in good health and CMV-seronegative. CDR3s include the opening cysteine and the closing phenylalanine or tryptophan. Fields, in order: V gene, D gene, J gene, clone size, CDR3 DNA, CDR3 protein. A D gene is named only where the DNA matches it firmly. Size values are once, few and many counts, or a class for expanded clones, and some rows have none.

TRBV6-1	TRBD1	TRBJ1-4	NA	TGTGCCAGCAGGCCTCAGGGGGTCGGGGATGAAAAACTGTTTTTT	CASRPQGVGDEKLFF
TRBV6-4	TRBD1	TRBJ2-7	NA	TGTGCCAGCAGCTTAGATTCCGGGACAGGGGTCCACGAGCAGTACTTC	CASSLDSGTGVHEQYF
TRBV5-1	NA	TRBJ1-1	NA	TGCGCCAGCAGCTTGACTTTGAACACTGAAGCTTTCTTT	CASSLTLNTEAFF
TRBV7-2	TRBD1	TRBJ1-4	NA	TGTGCCAGCAGCCCCTGGGACAGGGGGAATGAAAAACTGTTTTTT	CASSPWDRGNEKLFF
TRBV5-4	NA	TRBJ2-1	NA	TGTGCCAGCAGCCCGGGTATTGGAGGAAAGAATGAGCAGTTCTTC	CASSPGIGGKNEQFF
TRBV6-1	TRBD1	TRBJ2-7	once	TGTGCCAGCAGTGTAATAGAGACAGGGGCATCCTACGAGCAGTACTTC	CASSVIETGASYEQYF
TRBV7-9	NA	TRBJ2-1	NA	TGTGCCAGCTTTGAGTACAATGAGCAGTTCTTC	CASFEYNEQFF
TRBV5-1	NA	TRBJ2-3	NA	TGCGCCAGCAGCTTGGAGACAAGCACAGATACGCAGTATTTT	CASSLETSTDTQYF
TRBV5-8	NA	TRBJ1-2	NA	TGTGCCAGCAGCTTCGTCTATGGCTACACCTTC	CASSFVYGYTF
TRBV10-3	TRBD2	TRBJ2-1	NA	TGTGCCACGGGACTAGCGGGAGAGGTCAATGAGCAGTTCTTC	CATGLAGEVNEQFF
TRBV18	TRBD1	TRBJ1-6	NA	TGTGCCAGCTCGCCGCTCGACCCACAGGGGGCCCAGGGGTCACCCCTCCACTTT	CASSPLDPQGAQGSPLHF
TRBV2	TRBD1	TRBJ2-2	NA	TGTGCCAGCAGTGCGACAGGGGTTAACACCGGGGAGCTGTTTTTT	CASSATGVNTGELFF
TRBV9	TRBD1	TRBJ1-2	few	TGTGCCAGCACGAGACAGGGGGGTTTTCAAGGCTACACCTTC	CASTRQGGFQGYTF
TRBV29-1	NA	TRBJ2-2	NA	TGCAGCTCCTTACTTGGCACCGGGGAGCTGTTTTTT	CSSLLGTGELFF
TRBV28	NA	TRBJ2-7	once	TGTGCCAGCTCGAGGCCTCTAACCTACGAGCAGTACTTC	CASSRPLTYEQYF
TRBV5-5	NA	TRBJ1-2	NA	TGTGCCAGCAGCCGGGACACCATCTATGGCTACACCTTC	CASSRDTIYGYTF